One sample yielded the 28 T cell receptor beta chains listed below, sequenced in a study of OX40 agonist ivuxolimab in advanced cancers. The protocol was immunoSEQ multiplex PCR, while the TCRdb copy is restricted to in-frame clones and leaves out a portion. This repertoire shows 20,000 to 30,000 clones, around 83% found once; its top ten account for around 32%. The sequencing here drew on CD4+ or CD8+ T cells sorted from blood, taken in a trial of the OX40 agonist ivuxolimab. The source is an adult with an advanced solid tumor such as melanoma, head and neck, liver or kidney cancer.

Written as DNA, the CDR3 is TGTGCCAGCAGCGTAGTTGGCGGCCTCACAGATACGCAGTATTTT. This encodes CASSVVGGLTDTQYF. V gene TRBV9 combines with J gene TRBJ2-3; the D is unclear. CDR3 length: 15 residues. V was cut by 0 bases and J by 2 bases, with 10 bases left in between. The V gene's germline CDR1 is SGDLS and CDR2 YYNGEE.

V and J are TRBV7-2 and TRBJ2-1; 7 positions match TRBD1. Germline CDR1 reads SGHTA; CDR2 reads FQGNSA. There are 14 residues in the CDR3. The ends lost 2 bases at V and 8 bases at J; junction bases unmatched: 6. The chain's CDR3 is CASSLPRTGDEQFF. In DNA form, the CDR3 reads TGTGCCAGCAGCTTACCTAGGACAGGTGATGAGCAGTTCTTC.

The V call is TRBV4-2, the J call TRBJ1-5, with 9 bases matching TRBD1. V lost 0 bases and J lost 5; bases outside the gene matches: 2. CDR3 length equals 15 residues. Germline loops: CDR1 LGHNA, CDR2 YNFKEQ. DNA for the CDR3: TGTGCCAGCAGCCAAGATACAGGGGGCGATCAGCCCCAGCATTTT. This translates into CASSQDTGGDQPQHF.

V gene TRBV4-1 combines with J gene TRBJ2-5; D remains unclear. Germline values: CDR1 MGHRA, CDR2 YSYEKL. This CDR3 is built from 17 residues. Trimming shortened V by 0 bases and J by 4 bases, and 18 bases separated the two germline ends. The CDR3 loop reads CASSQEQSAVVLETQYF. CDR3 sequence (DNA): TGCGCCAGCAGCCAAGAACAATCGGCAGTGGTACTAGAGACCCAGTACTTC.

The chain carries TRBV5-1 and TRBJ1-2, with a possible D match to TRBD1 (5 bases). V lost 3 bases and J 8 bases, leaving 23 bases between the germline ends. The CDR3 contains 16 residues. Germline V gene lookup returns CDR1 SGHRS and CDR2 YFSETQ. The CDR3 protein is CASSSRGTTFREGYTF. CDR3 nucleotide sequence: TGCGCCAGCAGCTCGAGAGGGACGACCTTCCGAGAGGGCTACACCTTC.

The rearrangement joins TRBV11-2 to TRBJ1-6; D is perhaps TRBD1 (5 bases). The germline gives CDR1 SGHAT, CDR2 FQNNGV. This CDR3 has 12 amino acids. V was cut by 7 bases and J by 9 bases, with 10 bases left in between. For the CDR3, the DNA is TGTGCCAGCAACCAGGGTAGTTCACCCCTCCACTTT. It yields the protein CASNQGSSPLHF. Drawing the rest from reference TRBV11-2 and TRBJ1-6, the complete variable domain is EAGVAQSPRYKIIEKRQSVAFWCNPISGHATLYWYQQILGQGPKLLIQFQNNGVVDDSQLPKDRFSAERLKGVDSTLKIQPAKLEDSAVYLCASNQGSSPLHFGNGTRLTVT.

The chain couples TRBV7-3 to TRBJ2-5, with D perhaps TRBD2 (6 bases). V was clipped by 1 base and J by 4 bases, with 10 bases between them. This CDR3 is built from 14 residues. Germline CDR1 and CDR2: SGHTA and FQGTGA. DNA for the CDR3: TGTGCCAGCAGCTTAATAGGAGGGGTAGAGACCCAGTACTTC. Translating it yields CASSLIGGVETQYF.

The chain links TRBV27 to TRBJ2-2; D is uncertain. The V gene lost 5 bases and the J gene lost 4 bases, with 17 bases spanning the gap. CDR3 length: 16 amino acids. The germline V gene has CDR1 MNHEY and CDR2 SMNVEV (reference sequence). The CDR3 region is CASSLPRLLRTGELFF. The DNA for the CDR3 is TGTGCCAGCAGTCTCCCCCGATTATTACGCACCGGGGAGCTGTTTTTT.

This chain links TRBV28 with TRBJ2-1, with TRBD2 matching 8 bases. The CDR3 is made up of 14 amino acids. With 4 bases clipped from V and 8 bases from J, the junction kept 7 bases outside the gene matches. Germline assignment: CDR1 MDHEN and CDR2 SYDVKM. In nucleotides, the CDR3 is TGTGCCAGCAGTTCCCGGGAGGGAGTCGATGAGCAGTTCTTC. Its translation: CASSSREGVDEQFF.

The V gene is TRBV13, the J gene TRBJ1-6, with 8 bases matching TRBD1. In germline, CDR1 is PRHDT, CDR2 FYEKMQ (reference sequence). The length of the CDR3 is 15 residues. The V and J ends lost 2 bases and 7 bases, in that order; junction bases with no gene match: 4. The CDR3 nucleotides read TGTGCCAGCAGCTTATCGACAGGGGAAAATTCACCCCTCCACTTT. Protein: CASSLSTGENSPLHF.

The J gene is TRBJ2-7, the V gene TRBV7-9; the D gene could be TRBD1 or TRBD2 (5 bases each). From germline, CDR1 is SEHNR and CDR2 FQNEAQ (reference sequence). This CDR3 has 15 amino acids. Trimming pared 5 bases from V and 3 bases from J, leaving 17 bases between. CDR3 sequence (DNA): TGTGCCAGCAGCCCCTTAGGAGAGGGGTACTACGAGCAGTACTTC. It yields the protein CASSPLGEGYYEQYF.

This clone has a handful of counts. The chain joins TRBV18 to TRBJ2-5, with D tentatively TRBD2 (6 bases). The CDR3 length is 13 residues. Trimming shortened V by 6 bases and J by 3 bases, and 11 bases separated the two germline ends. Germline lookup yields CDR1 KGHSH and CDR2 LQKENI. CDR3 protein: CASSAWGEETQYF. The CDR3 DNA follows: TGTGCCAGCTCCGCCTGGGGGGAAGAGACCCAGTACTTC.

The rearrangement links TRBV4-1 to TRBJ1-1, with D hard to call. This CDR3 has 13 amino acids. Germline CDR1 is MGHRA and CDR2 is YSYEKL. V dropped 0 bases and J dropped 3 bases, with 5 bases sitting between them. Written as DNA, the CDR3 is TGCGCCAGCAGCCAAGAATGGGACACTGAAGCTTTCTTT. As protein: CASSQEWDTEAFF.

The table lists this clone with a few counts. The rearrangement links TRBV28 to TRBJ1-4; D is unresolved. V was trimmed by 6 bases and J by 8 bases, leaving 22 bases between them. This CDR3 is built from 16 residues. Germline CDR1 reads MDHEN; CDR2 reads SYDVKM. As DNA, the CDR3 is TGTGCCAGCAGCGACCCCCTAGGAGACATTGGAGAAAAACTGTTTTTT. Translated, it gives CASSDPLGDIGEKLFF.

The genes are TRBV7-6 and TRBJ2-5; tentatively, D is TRBD2 (6 bases). Germline V gene data show CDR1 as SGHVS and CDR2 as FNYEAQ. The ends were cut back, 0 bases at V and 2 bases at J, with 10 bases in the middle. The CDR3 is 15 residues long. The CDR3 spells CASSLALGGQETQYF. The DNA for the CDR3 is TGTGCCAGCAGCTTAGCGCTGGGGGGTCAAGAGACCCAGTACTTC.

The chain carries TRBV7-8 and TRBJ2-3, with TRBD1 identical over 8 bases. Germline loops: CDR1 SGHVS, CDR2 FQNEAQ. V shed 8 bases, J shed 4 bases, and the junction held 11 bases outside the gene matches. The CDR3 is made up of 15 amino acids. This CDR3 reads CASHLFQGAADTQYF. The CDR3 coding sequence is TGTGCCAGCCACTTGTTTCAGGGGGCCGCAGATACGCAGTATTTT.

V gene TRBV7-9 combines with J gene TRBJ2-7; 7 bases map to TRBD1. Germline CDR1 and CDR2: SEHNR and FQNEAQ (reference sequence). The CDR3 totals 14 residues. After removal of 5 bases from V and 1 base from J, the junction contained 5 bases not matched to a gene. Written as DNA, the CDR3 is TGTGCCAGCAGCAAACCGGGACAGTCCTACGAGCAGTACTTC. Translating it yields CASSKPGQSYEQYF.

This chain uses TRBV6-4 with TRBJ1-1, with 8 bases identical to TRBD1. Germline V gene sequence: CDR1 MRHNA, CDR2 SNTAGT. Trimming removed 0 bases from V and 8 bases from J; junction bases left unmatched: 5. The CDR3 has 14 amino acids. CDR3 in amino acids: CASSDSGQGGEAFF. Here the CDR3 DNA reads TGTGCCAGCAGTGACTCAGGACAGGGAGGAGAAGCTTTCTTT.

V and J are TRBV6-5 and TRBJ2-7, with a possible D match to TRBD1 (7 bases). V shed 5 bases and J shed 1 base, with 12 bases lying between them. The CDR3 loop spans 14 amino acids. Germline-derived CDR1 and CDR2 are MNHEY and SVGAGI. Here the CDR3 reads CASSAGQRSYEQYF. CDR3 sequence (DNA): TGTGCCAGCAGTGCGGGACAGCGATCCTACGAGCAGTACTTC.

The chain is built from TRBV13 and TRBJ1-6; no reliable D call. The CDR3 contains 17 residues. Germline CDR1 PRHDT, CDR2 FYEKMQ (reference sequence). V was pared by 5 bases and J by 0 bases, with 14 bases between. CDR3 sequence (DNA): TGTGCCAGCAGCAAACGACGGAGTAGCTCCTATAATTCACCCCTCCACTTT. It is translated as CASSKRRSSSYNSPLHF.

The chain joins TRBV30 to TRBJ2-3; TRBD2 agrees at 8 bases. CDR1 and CDR2 (germline): GTSNPN, SVGIG (reference sequence). Trimming took 3 bases from V and 1 from J; bases not matched to a gene: 6. The CDR3 has 15 amino acids. CDR3 in amino acids: CAWRIPGGGTDTQYF. The CDR3, as DNA: TGTGCCTGGAGGATCCCGGGAGGGGGCACAGATACGCAGTATTTT.

This chain joins TRBV5-6 and TRBJ2-5; D remains unclear. Germline CDR1 is SGHDT and CDR2 is YYEEEE. Trimming removed 0 bases at V and 2 bases at J, with 11 bases between. This CDR3 has 15 amino acids. Written as DNA, the CDR3 is TGTGCCAGCAGCTTGGTAGCTAACACACAAGAGACCCAGTACTTC. Translation gives CASSLVANTQETQYF.

The chain joins TRBV5-1 to TRBJ2-7; 9 bases match TRBD1. Germline loops: CDR1 SGHRS, CDR2 YFSETQ. After removal of 5 bases from V and 7 bases from J, the junction contained 10 bases not matched to a gene. The CDR3 contains 14 residues. The CDR3 here is CASSSGTGMGEQYF. The CDR3 bases are TGCGCCAGCAGTTCCGGGACAGGGATGGGAGAGCAGTACTTC. Using reference TRBV5-1 and TRBJ2-7 for the parts outside the CDR3, the full variable domain is KAGVTQTPRYLIKTRGQQVTLSCSPISGHRSVSWYQQTPGQGLQFLFEYFSETQRNKGNFPGRFSGRQFSNSRSEMNVSTLELGDSALYLCASSSGTGMGEQYFGPGTRLTVT.

The chain recombines TRBV4-1 with TRBJ2-2, with D uncertain. Germline CDR1 reads MGHRA; CDR2 reads YSYEKL. The CDR3 covers 12 residues. V gave up 2 bases and J gave up 9 bases, with 7 bases separating them. The chain's CDR3 is CASSQNSRELFF. The CDR3 region has the DNA TGCGCCAGCAGCCAAAACAGCAGGGAGCTGTTTTTT.

The chain carries TRBV7-9 and TRBJ1-1; weak D call: TRBD1 (5 bases). Trimming cost V 5 bases and J 10 bases, with 17 bases left between them. The CDR3 spans 13 residues. In germline, CDR1 is SEHNR, CDR2 FQNEAQ (reference sequence). The CDR3: CASSLAGGEGAFF. The CDR3, as DNA: TGTGCCAGCAGCCTGGCCGGGGGGGAAGGAGCTTTCTTT.

The chain is built from TRBV4-1 and TRBJ2-7; maybe TRBD2 (6 bases). Germline-derived CDR1 and CDR2 are MGHRA and YSYEKL. Between the trimmed V and J ends, which lost 1 base and 0 bases, there was a span of 13 bases. The CDR3 covers 16 residues. DNA of the CDR3: TGCGCCAGCAGCCAAGTCGAAGCGGGTGCCTCCTACGAGCAGTACTTC. It codes for CASSQVEAGASYEQYF.

This chain connects TRBV19 to TRBJ2-7, with unresolved D. V lost 3 bases and J lost 6, with 12 bases in between. The CDR3 runs to 13 residues. Germline V gene data show CDR1 as LNHDA and CDR2 as SQIVND (reference sequence). CDR3 nucleotide sequence: TGTGCCAGTAGTATTGGGGTCTGGAGCGAGCAGTACTTC. Amino acid sequence: CASSIGVWSEQYF.

In DNA, the CDR3 is TGTGCCAGCAGCTTAGGGGGCATGGCAGATACGCAGTATTTT. Translation: CASSLGGMADTQYF. V usage is TRBV7-7 and J usage is TRBJ2-3; tentatively, D is TRBD1 (5 bases). The CDR3 is 14 amino acids. V lost 1 base to trimming and J lost 4 bases, with 9 bases between them. Germline CDR1 reads SSHAT; CDR2 reads FNYEAQ (reference sequence).